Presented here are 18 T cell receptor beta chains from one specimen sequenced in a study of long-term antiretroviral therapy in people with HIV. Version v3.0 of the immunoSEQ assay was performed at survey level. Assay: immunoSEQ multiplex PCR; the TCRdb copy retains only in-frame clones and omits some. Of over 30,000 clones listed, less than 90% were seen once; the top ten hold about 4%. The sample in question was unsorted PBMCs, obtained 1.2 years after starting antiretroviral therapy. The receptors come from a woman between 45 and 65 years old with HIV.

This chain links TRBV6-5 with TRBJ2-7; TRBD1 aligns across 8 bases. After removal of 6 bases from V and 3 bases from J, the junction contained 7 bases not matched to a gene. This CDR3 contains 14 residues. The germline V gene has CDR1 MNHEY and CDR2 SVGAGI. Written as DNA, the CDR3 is TGTGCCAGCAGAGGACGGACAGGGAGCTACGAGCAGTACTTC. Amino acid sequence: CASRGRTGSYEQYF.

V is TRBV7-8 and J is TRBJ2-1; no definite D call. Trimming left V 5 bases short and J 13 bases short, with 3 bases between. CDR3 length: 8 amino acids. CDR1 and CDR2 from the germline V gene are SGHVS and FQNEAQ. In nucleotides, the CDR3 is TGTGCCAGCAGCCCCCAGTTCTTC. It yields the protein CASSPQFF.

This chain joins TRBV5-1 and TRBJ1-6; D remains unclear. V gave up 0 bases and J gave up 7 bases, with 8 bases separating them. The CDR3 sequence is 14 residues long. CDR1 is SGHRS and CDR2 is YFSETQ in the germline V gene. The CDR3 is CASSLGSSNSPLHF. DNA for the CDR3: TGCGCCAGCAGCTTGGGGAGCTCCAATTCACCCCTCCACTTT.

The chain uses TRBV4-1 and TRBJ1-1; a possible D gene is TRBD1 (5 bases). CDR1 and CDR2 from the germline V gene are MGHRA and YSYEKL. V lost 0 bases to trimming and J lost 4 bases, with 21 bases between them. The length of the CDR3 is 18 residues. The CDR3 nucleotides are TGCGCCAGCAGCCAAGAGGGCCGCGGGACCCTCGGGGGCACTGAAGCTTTCTTT. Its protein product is CASSQEGRGTLGGTEAFF.

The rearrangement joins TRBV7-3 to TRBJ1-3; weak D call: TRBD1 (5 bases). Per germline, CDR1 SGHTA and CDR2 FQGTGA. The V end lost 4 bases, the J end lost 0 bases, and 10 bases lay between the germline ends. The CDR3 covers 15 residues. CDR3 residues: CASSSSGVSGNTIYF. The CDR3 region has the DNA TGTGCCAGCAGCTCCTCGGGGGTCTCTGGAAACACCATATATTTT.

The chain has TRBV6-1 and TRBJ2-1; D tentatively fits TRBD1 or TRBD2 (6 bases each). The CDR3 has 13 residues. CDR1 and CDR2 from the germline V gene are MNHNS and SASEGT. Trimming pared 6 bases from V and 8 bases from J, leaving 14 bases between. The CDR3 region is CASRGGPLHEQFF. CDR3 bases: TGTGCCAGCAGGGGGGGCCCCTTGCATGAGCAGTTCTTC.

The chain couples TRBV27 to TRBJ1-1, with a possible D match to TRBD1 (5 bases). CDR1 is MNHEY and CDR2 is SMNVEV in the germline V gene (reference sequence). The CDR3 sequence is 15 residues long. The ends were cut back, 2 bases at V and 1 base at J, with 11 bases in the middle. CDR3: CASSLVRQKNTEAFF. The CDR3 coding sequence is TGTGCCAGCAGTTTAGTTCGACAGAAGAACACTGAAGCTTTCTTT.

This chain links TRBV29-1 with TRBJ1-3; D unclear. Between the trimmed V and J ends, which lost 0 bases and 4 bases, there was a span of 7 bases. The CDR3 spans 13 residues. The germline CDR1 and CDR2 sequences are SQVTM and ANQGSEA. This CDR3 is CSVEEVGGNTIYF. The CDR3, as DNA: TGCAGCGTTGAAGAGGTGGGCGGAAACACCATATATTTT. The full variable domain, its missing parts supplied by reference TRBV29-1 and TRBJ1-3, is SAVISQKPSRDICQRGTSLTIQCQVDSQVTMMFWYRQQPGQSLTLIATANQGSEATYESGFVIDKFPISRPNLTFSTLTVSNMSPEDSSIYLCSVEEVGGNTIYFGEGSWLTVV.

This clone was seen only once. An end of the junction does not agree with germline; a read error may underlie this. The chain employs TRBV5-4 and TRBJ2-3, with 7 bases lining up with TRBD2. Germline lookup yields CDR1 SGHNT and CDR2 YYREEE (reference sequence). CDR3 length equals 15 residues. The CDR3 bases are TGTGCCAGAAGCTTGGAACTAGCGTGCACAGATACGCAGTATTTT. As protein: CARSLELACTDTQYF.

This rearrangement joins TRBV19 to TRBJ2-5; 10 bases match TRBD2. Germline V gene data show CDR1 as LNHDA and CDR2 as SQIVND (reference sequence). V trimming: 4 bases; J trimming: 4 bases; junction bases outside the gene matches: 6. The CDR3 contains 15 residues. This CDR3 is CASSTGAGGRETQYF. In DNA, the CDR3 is TGTGCCAGTAGTACGGGAGCGGGGGGGAGAGAGACCCAGTACTTC.

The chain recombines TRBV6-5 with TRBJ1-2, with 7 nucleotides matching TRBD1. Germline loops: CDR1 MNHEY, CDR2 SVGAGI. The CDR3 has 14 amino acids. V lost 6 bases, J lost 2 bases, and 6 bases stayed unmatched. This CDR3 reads CASRGAGQNYGYTF. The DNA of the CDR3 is TGTGCCAGCAGGGGGGCGGGACAGAACTATGGCTACACCTTC.

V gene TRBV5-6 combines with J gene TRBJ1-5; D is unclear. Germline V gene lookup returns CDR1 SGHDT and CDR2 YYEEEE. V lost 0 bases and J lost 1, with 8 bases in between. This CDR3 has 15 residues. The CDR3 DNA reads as TGTGCCAGCAGCTTGGGAGGGAGGAGCAATCAGCCCCAGCATTTT. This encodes CASSLGGRSNQPQHF.

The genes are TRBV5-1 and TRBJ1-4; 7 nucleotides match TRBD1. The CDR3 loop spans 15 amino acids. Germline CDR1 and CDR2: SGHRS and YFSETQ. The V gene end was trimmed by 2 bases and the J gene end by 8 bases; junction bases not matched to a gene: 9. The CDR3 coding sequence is TGCGCCAGCAGCTTCGAACAGGGGAGGGGAGAAAAACTGTTTTTT. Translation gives CASSFEQGRGEKLFF.

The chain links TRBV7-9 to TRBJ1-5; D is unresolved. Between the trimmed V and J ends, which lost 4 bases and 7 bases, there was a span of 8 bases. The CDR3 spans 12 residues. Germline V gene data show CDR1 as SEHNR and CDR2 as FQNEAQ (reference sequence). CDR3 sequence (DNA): TGTGCCAGCAGCTCCAGGATACAGCCCCAGCATTTT. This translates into CASSSRIQPQHF.

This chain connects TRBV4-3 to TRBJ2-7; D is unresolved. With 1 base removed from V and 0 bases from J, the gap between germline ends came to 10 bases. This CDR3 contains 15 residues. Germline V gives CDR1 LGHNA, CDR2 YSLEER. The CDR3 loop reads CASSQGLGRSYEQYF. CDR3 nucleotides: TGCGCCAGCAGCCAAGGACTGGGTCGCTCCTACGAGCAGTACTTC.

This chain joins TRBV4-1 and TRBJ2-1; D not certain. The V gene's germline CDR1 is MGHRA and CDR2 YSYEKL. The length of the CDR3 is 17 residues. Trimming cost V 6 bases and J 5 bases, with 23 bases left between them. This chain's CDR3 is CASRPFSGRSPHNEQFF. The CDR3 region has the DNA TGCGCCAGCAGACCCTTTTCGGGCAGGTCCCCTCACAATGAGCAGTTCTTC.

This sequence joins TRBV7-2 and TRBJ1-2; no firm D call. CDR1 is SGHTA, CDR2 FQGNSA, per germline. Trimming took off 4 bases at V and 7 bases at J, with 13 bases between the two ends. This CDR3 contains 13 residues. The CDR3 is CASSYSTLGGYTF. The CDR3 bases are TGTGCCAGCAGCTATTCTACTCTCGGTGGCTACACCTTC.

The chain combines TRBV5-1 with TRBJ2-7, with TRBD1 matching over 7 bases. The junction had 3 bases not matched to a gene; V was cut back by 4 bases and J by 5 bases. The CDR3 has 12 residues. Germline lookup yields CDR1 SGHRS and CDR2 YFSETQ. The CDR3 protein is CASSRQGDEQYF. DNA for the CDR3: TGCGCCAGCAGCAGACAGGGCGACGAGCAGTACTTC.